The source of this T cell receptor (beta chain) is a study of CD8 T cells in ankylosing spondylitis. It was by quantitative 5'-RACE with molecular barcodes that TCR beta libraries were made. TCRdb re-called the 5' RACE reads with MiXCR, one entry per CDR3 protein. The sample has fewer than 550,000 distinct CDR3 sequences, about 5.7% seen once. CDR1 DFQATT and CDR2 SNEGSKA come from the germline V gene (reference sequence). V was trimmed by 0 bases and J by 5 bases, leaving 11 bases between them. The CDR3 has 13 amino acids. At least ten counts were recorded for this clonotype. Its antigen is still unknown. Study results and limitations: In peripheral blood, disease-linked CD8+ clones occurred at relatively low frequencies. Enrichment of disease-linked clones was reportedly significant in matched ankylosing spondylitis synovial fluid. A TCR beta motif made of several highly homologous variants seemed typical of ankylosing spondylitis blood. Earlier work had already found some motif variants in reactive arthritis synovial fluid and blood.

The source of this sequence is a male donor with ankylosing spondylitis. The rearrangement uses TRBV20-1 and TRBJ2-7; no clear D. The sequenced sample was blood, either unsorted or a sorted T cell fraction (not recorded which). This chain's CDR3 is CSARDLRQDEQYF. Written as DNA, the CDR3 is TGCAGTGCTAGAGATCTTAGGCAGGACGAGCAGTACTTC.